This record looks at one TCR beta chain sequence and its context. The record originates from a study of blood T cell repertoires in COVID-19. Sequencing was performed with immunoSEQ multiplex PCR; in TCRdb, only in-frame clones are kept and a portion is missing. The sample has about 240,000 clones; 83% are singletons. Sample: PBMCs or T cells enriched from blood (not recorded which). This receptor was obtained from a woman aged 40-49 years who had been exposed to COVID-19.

CDR3 region: CASSREATGNTIYF. The CDR3 region has the DNA TGTGCCAGCTCCAGGGAGGCGACTGGAAACACCATATATTTT. The genes are TRBV18 and TRBJ1-3; a possible D gene is TRBD1 (5 bases). Germline lookup yields CDR1 KGHSH and CDR2 LQKENI. This CDR3 is 14 amino acids long. V shed 6 bases and J shed 2 bases, with 11 bases lying between them.